The 19 T cell receptor beta chains below all came from one sample that was sequenced in a study of tumor-infiltrating lymphocytes in primary liver carcinoma. A primer matching the constant region was used to make TCR beta cDNA from 450 to 500 ng of total RNA. Libraries of TCR beta came from three nested multiplex PCR rounds with slightly modified ARM-PCR. With TRBV1-TRBV30 forward primers and a C-beta reverse primer, the first two PCR rounds were run for about 10 cycles each. TCRdb called the multiplex PCR reads again in MiXCR, with one record for every CDR3 protein. The sample holds 75,000 to 90,000 distinct CDR3 sequences, around 70% seen once. Between roughly 17 and 31 mg of unsorted bulk tissue served as the source from which RNA and DNA were co-extracted. The sample was liver tumor tissue from sampling region 1. As to subset: tumor region T1, superior pole. These receptors were collected from a man between 35 and 55 years old with primary liver carcinoma and hepatitis B virus infection.

This clonotype occurred once. The J gene is TRBJ1-2, the V gene TRBV11-2; D is uncertain. The length of the CDR3 is 14 residues. Germline V gene sequence: CDR1 SGHAT, CDR2 FQNNGV. Trimming took 5 bases from V and 8 from J, leaving 18 bases between them. The DNA of the CDR3 is TGTGCCAGCAGCCTAGGCCCATGGAACCGCGGCTACACCTTC. This encodes CASSLGPWNRGYTF.

The sample holds many counts of this clonotype. The CDR3 protein is CSVGKDTWSEQYF. CDR3 DNA: TGCAGCGTTGGAAAGGACACCTGGTCCGAGCAGTACTTC. This sequence joins TRBV29-1 and TRBJ2-7; weak D call: TRBD1 (5 bases). Per the germline V gene, CDR1 is SQVTM and CDR2 is ANQGSEA. The CDR3 runs 13 residues. Trimming took off 4 bases at V and 6 bases at J, with 16 bases between the two ends.

The sample holds many counts of this clonotype. The chain employs TRBV6-1 and TRBJ2-1, with D possibly matching TRBD1 (6 bases). This CDR3 comprises 15 residues. Germline V CDR1 and CDR2: MNHNS, SASEGT. Trimming took off 4 bases at V and 8 bases at J, with 18 bases between the two ends. CDR3 nucleotides: TGTGCCAGCAGTGTACGGGCAGGGGCAGGGGATGAGCAGTTCTTC. It codes for CASSVRAGAGDEQFF.

This chain connects TRBV6-6 to TRBJ2-1; possibly TRBD2 for D (6 bases). The germline V gene has CDR1 MNHNY and CDR2 SVGAGI (reference sequence). V gave up 8 bases and J gave up 10 bases, with 21 bases separating them. The CDR3 extends over 14 amino acids. This chain's CDR3 is CASVSSAEGWEQFF. CDR3 nucleotide sequence: TGTGCCAGCGTATCCTCCGCGGAGGGATGGGAGCAGTTCTTC.

A remark on this clonotype: A junction end diverges from the germline sequence, so it may reflect a read error. The chain combines TRBV29-1 with TRBJ2-1; 7 nucleotides line up with TRBD2. Germline values: CDR1 SQVTM, CDR2 ANQGSEA. The CDR3 contains 12 residues. CDR3 nucleotides: TGCAGCGGTGTTCTAGCGGCTGTACAGCAATTCTTC. Protein product: CSGVLAAVQQFF.

This clonotype was seen just once. The chain carries TRBV4-2 and TRBJ2-7; D possibly matches TRBD1 or TRBD2 (5 bases each). V lost 3 bases, J lost 7 bases, and 10 bases lay in between. The CDR3 totals 12 residues. CDR1 LGHNA and CDR2 YNFKEQ come from the germline V gene. This chain's CDR3 is CASSQGDPEQYF. The DNA of the CDR3 is TGTGCCAGCAGCCAGGGGGATCCTGAGCAGTACTTC.

A note on this clonotype: This may stem from a read error, because a much larger clone lies one nucleotide away. The CDR3 reads CASSMEAVETQYF. As DNA, the CDR3 is TGCGCCAGCAGCATGGAGGCGGTAGAGACCCAGTACTTC. J is TRBJ2-5 and V is TRBV5-1; TRBD2 is a possible D gene (5 bases). Germline V lookup: CDR1 SGHRS, CDR2 YFSETQ. The CDR3 spans 13 residues. Trimming stripped 4 bases from V and 4 bases from J, with 11 bases between.

The chain is built from TRBV4-1 and TRBJ2-1; TRBD2 is a possible D gene (6 bases). The J call is uncertain, as TRBJ2-7 better fits the DNA end. There are 15 residues in the CDR3. Per the germline V gene, CDR1 is MGHRA and CDR2 is YSYEKL. CDR3 residues: CASSHQRANNNEQYF. CDR3 nucleotides: TGCGCCAGCAGCCACCAGCGGGCCAATAACAATGAGCAGTACTTC.

Worth noting for this clonotype: In this CDR3 the conserved last residue, phenylalanine or tryptophan, is missing, so a read error is likely. The DNA is omitted, as the CDR3 cannot be located on it reliably, and the CDR3 follows TCRdb's listing. The chain uses TRBV12-3 or TRBV12-4 and TRBJ1-6; the D call of TRBD1 is as the table states it, not checked on the DNA. Termini included, the CDR3 measures 13 amino acids. CDR3 protein: CASSSLGDSPLQL.

As for this clonotype: The conserved phenylalanine or tryptophan is not found at the CDR3 terminus, so this likely reflects a read error. The gene calls are TRBV28 and TRBJ1-5; TRBD1 is a possible D gene (5 bases). The CDR3 covers 16 residues. The V and J ends lost 3 bases and 4 bases respectively, with 16 bases between them. The germline CDR1 and CDR2 sequences are MDHEN and SYDVKM. DNA for the CDR3: TGTGCCAGCAGTTTTCACGGGACGTGGCGAAATCAGCCCCAGCATATT. This sequence encodes CASSFHGTWRNQPQHI.

This clonotype has at least ten counts. The chain employs TRBV30 and TRBJ2-5; 8 nucleotides line up with TRBD2. Germline lookup yields CDR1 GTSNPN and CDR2 SVGIG (reference sequence). This CDR3 contains 11 residues. The DNA for the CDR3 is TGTGCGCGGGGGGTAGGCGAGACCCAGTACTTC. Encoded protein: CARGVGETQYF.

This clonotype was recorded at least ten times. The V and J genes are TRBV10-3 and TRBJ2-1; a possible D gene is TRBD1 (6 bases). Germline loops: CDR1 ENHRY, CDR2 SYGVKD. V was trimmed by 2 bases and J by 6 bases, leaving 11 bases between them. This CDR3 region has 14 residues. CDR3 amino acids: CAISEGQNLNEQFF. In DNA, the CDR3 is TGTGCCATCAGTGAGGGACAGAACCTCAATGAGCAGTTCTTC.

Regarding this clonotype: The CDR3 end shows no conserved phenylalanine or tryptophan, and so a read error is likely. The gene calls are TRBV11-1 and TRBJ1-5; maybe TRBD1 (5 bases). V was trimmed by 5 bases and J by 5 bases, leaving 10 bases between them. The germline V gene encodes CDR1 SGHAT and CDR2 FQDESV (reference sequence). CDR3 length: 13 residues. CDR3 bases: TGTGCCAGCAGCGCAGGGCCAGATCAGCCCCAGCATTCT. Its translation is CASSAGPDQPQHS.

On this clonotype itself: Just one base apart from a much larger clone, this may be a read error. The gene calls are TRBV10-3 and TRBJ2-7; D perhaps matches TRBD1 (7 bases). V was cut by 4 bases and J by 7 bases, with 35 bases left in between. This CDR3 has 20 amino acids. Germline-derived CDR1 and CDR2 are ENHRY and SYGVKD. The CDR3 is CAISGGALQAGGKQRIEQYF. CDR3 sequence (DNA): TGTGCCATCAGTGGGGGTGCCCTCCAAGCAGGGGGGAAGCAGCGAATTGAGCAGTACTTC.

The J gene is TRBJ2-2, the V gene TRBV24-1, with no clear D. The CDR3 sequence is 17 residues long. Looked up from germline, CDR1 is KGHDR and CDR2 is SFDVKD. V was pared by 0 bases and J by 0 bases, with 10 bases between. This CDR3 reads CATSDLPVNANTGELFF. For the CDR3, the DNA is TGTGCCACCAGTGATTTGCCCGTAAACGCGAACACCGGGGAGCTGTTTTTT.

This clonotype was counted only a few times. This could be a read error, since a much larger clone is one nucleotide away. The chain couples TRBV20-1 to TRBJ2-2, with D possibly called TRBD1 or TRBD2 (5 bases each). The germline V gene encodes CDR1 DFQATT and CDR2 SNEGSKA (reference sequence). This CDR3 spans 15 amino acids. This CDR3 is CSAKGVGANTGELLF. CDR3 DNA: TGCAGTGCTAAAGGCGTAGGGGCAAACACCGGGGAGCTGCTTTTT.

As to this clonotype: The germline gene is not matched at one end of the junction; a read error may be the cause. The chain couples TRBV12-3 or TRBV12-4 to TRBJ2-5; tentative D call: TRBD2 (5 bases). The CDR3 consists of 14 residues. The chain's CDR3 is CASSFPTTQETRYF. CDR3 DNA sequence: TGTGCTAGCAGTTTCCCGACTACTCAAGAGACCCGGTACTTC.

Concerning this clonotype: One end of the junction does not line up with germline, which may come from a read error. V gene TRBV10-3 combines with J gene TRBJ2-7; TRBD1 might be the D (7 bases). From germline, CDR1 is ENHRY and CDR2 SYGVKD. The CDR3 spans 20 residues. CDR3 amino acids: CALSWGILQAGGKQRIEQYF. For the CDR3, the DNA is TGTGCCCTCAGTTGGGGTATCCTCCAAGCAGGGGGGAAGCAGCGAATTGAGCAGTACTTC.

At least ten counts were recorded for this clonotype. This chain connects TRBV10-3 to TRBJ2-7, with 11 bases identical to TRBD2. The V and J ends lost 6 bases and 2 bases, in that order; junction bases with no gene match: 6. Germline CDR1 is ENHRY and CDR2 is SYGVKD. This CDR3 has 15 residues. CDR3 loop: CAIREGTSGTYEQYF. The CDR3 region has the DNA TGTGCCATCAGGGAAGGGACTAGCGGAACCTACGAGCAGTACTTC.